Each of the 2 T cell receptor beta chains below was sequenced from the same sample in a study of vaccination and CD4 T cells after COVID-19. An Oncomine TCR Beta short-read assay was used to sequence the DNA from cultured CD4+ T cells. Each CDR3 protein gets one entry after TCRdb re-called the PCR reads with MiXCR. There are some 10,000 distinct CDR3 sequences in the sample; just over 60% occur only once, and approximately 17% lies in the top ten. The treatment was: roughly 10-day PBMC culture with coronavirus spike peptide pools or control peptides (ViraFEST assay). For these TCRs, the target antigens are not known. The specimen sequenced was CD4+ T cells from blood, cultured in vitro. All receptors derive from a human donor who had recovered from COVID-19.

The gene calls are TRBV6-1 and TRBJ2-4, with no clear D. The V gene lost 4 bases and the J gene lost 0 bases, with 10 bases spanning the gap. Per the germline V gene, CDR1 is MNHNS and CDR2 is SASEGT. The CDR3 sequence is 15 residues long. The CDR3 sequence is CASSATTLAKNIQYF. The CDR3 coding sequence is TGTGCCAGCAGTGCAACGACCCTAGCCAAAAACATTCAGTACTTC.

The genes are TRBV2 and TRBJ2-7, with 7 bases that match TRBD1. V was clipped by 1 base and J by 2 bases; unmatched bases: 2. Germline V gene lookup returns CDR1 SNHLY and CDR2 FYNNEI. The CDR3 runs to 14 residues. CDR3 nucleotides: TGTGCCAGCAGTGAAGTAGGGACAGCCTACGAGCAGTACTTC. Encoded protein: CASSEVGTAYEQYF.